The sequence of this TCR beta chain was determined in a study of shared clonotypes between healthy human individuals. CDR3 size: 12 residues. With 3 bases removed from V and 5 bases from J, the gap between germline ends came to 7 bases. Per germline, CDR1 SGHNT and CDR2 YYREEE (reference sequence). Genomic DNA from each subset was divided evenly over several immunoSEQ plates. Some clones are missing from TCRdb's copy, which holds only in-frame ones; the method was immunoSEQ multiplex PCR. The table has some 630,000 clones, 72% seen once; the top ten hold around 2%. V and J are TRBV5-4 and TRBJ2-3, with a tentative D call TRBD2 (6 bases). This clonotype was obtained from a woman aged 25 to 39 in good health. Sequencing used memory CD4+ T cells sorted from blood. Subset reported: CD45RA-negative fraction. In DNA, the CDR3 is TGTGCCAGCAGCTGGGGGGTAGATACGCAGTATTTT. Translating gives CASSWGVDTQYF.